This T cell receptor beta chain is from a study of blood T cell repertoires in COVID-19. Those enrolled, adults aged 18 to 89 years, came from some 25 US areas. Recovered status applied to Cohort 3 donors who had two consecutive negative PCRs. It also applied to those with clearance or with symptom resolution. Clones were sequenced by immunoSEQ multiplex PCR, and TCRdb holds only the in-frame ones, with some missing. The sample carries fewer than 400,000 clones, approximately 91% recorded once. Trimming took 2 bases from V and 8 from J, leaving 10 bases between them. Germline V CDR1 and CDR2: SGHNT, YYREEE (reference sequence). The CDR3 is 12 residues long.

This sequence was found in a man aged 60-69 years who had recovered from COVID-19. Sequenced: PBMCs or T cells enriched from blood (not recorded which). V gene TRBV5-4 combines with J gene TRBJ1-2, with D uncertain. The CDR3 sequence: CASSFTPRGYTF. CDR3 coding DNA: TGTGCCAGCAGCTTCACCCCTAGGGGCTACACCTTC.